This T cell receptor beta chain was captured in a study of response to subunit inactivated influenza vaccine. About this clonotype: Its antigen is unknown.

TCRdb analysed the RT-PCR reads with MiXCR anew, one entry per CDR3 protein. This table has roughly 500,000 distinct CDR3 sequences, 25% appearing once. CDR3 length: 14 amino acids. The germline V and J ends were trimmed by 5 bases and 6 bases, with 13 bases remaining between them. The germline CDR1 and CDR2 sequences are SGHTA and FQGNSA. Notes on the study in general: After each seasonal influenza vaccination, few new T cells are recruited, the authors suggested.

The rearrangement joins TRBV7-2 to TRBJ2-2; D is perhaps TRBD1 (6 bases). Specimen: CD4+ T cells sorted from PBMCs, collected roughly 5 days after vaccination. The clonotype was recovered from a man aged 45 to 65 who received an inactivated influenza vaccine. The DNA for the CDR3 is TGTGCCAGCAGCCTACGCAGGGGTTCCGGGGAGCTGTTTTTT. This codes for CASSLRRGSGELFF.